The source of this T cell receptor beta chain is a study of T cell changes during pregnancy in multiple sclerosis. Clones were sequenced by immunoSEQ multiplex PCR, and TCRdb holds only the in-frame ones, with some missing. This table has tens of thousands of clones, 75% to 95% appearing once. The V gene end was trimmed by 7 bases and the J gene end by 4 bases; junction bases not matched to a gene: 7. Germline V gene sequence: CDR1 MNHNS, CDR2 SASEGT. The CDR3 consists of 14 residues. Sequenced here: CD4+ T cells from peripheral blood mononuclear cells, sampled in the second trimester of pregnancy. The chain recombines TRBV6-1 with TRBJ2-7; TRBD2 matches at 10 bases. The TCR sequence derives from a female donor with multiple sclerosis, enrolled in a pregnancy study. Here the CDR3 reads CASILAGVGYEQYF. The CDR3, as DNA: TGTGCCAGCATTCTAGCGGGAGTAGGGTACGAGCAGTACTTC.